These 21 T cell receptor beta chains share one sample of origin, sequenced in a study of T cells in women clearing cervical HPV infection. Clones were read by immunoSEQ multiplex PCR, and TCRdb kept only the in-frame ones, dropping some. The sample holds 25,000 to 35,000 clones. Source material: blood buffy coat. Receptors were obtained from a woman aged 18 to 75 with a cervical HPV16 infection that either progressed to CIN3+ or cleared (not recorded which).

Regarding this clone: The DNA ends 3 residues before the CDR3 does, and the rest of the CDR3 is filled in from the germline J gene. The chain recombines TRBV20-1 with TRBJ2-1; 11 bases align to TRBD2. Losses at the gene ends were 5 bases for V and 4 bases for J; bases not matched to a gene: 4. This CDR3 is built from 14 residues. Germline V gene sequence: CDR1 DFQATT, CDR2 SNEGSKA (reference sequence). This chain's CDR3 is CSAPGTSGYNEQFF. The covered CDR3 bases are TGCAGTGCTCCCGGGACTAGCGGATACAATGAG.

On this clone itself: The sequence runs out 3 residues before the end of the CDR3; the remainder is reconstructed from the germline J gene. The rearrangement links TRBV19 to TRBJ2-3, with D maybe TRBD1 (6 bases). V lost 10 bases and J lost 2, with 16 bases in between. Germline CDR1 reads LNHDA; CDR2 reads SQIVND (reference sequence). This CDR3 has 14 amino acids. The covered CDR3 bases are TGTGCCACCGCCACAGGGTTTTTCACAGATACG. Translated: CATATGFFTDT. The full CDR3 is CATATGFFTDTQYF.

The sequenced part of the CDR3 DNA is TGTGCCAGCAGCTCCCGGACAGGGAGCTCCTACGAG. Its translation is CASSSRTGSSYE. The whole CDR3 is CASSSRTGSSYEQYF. V gene TRBV11-2 combines with J gene TRBJ2-7; 8 bases match TRBD1. Read sequence stops 3 residues before the CDR3 end, and the germline J gene provides the missing end. This CDR3 contains 15 residues. The trim removed 4 bases at V and 0 bases at J, leaving 5 bases unmatched. From germline, CDR1 is SGHAT and CDR2 FQNNGV. The whole variable domain, filled in from reference TRBV11-2 and TRBJ2-7, reads EAGVAQSPRYKIIEKRQSVAFWCNPISGHATLYWYQQILGQGPKLLIQFQNNGVVDDSQLPKDRFSAERLKGVDSTLKIQPAKLEDSAVYLCASSSRTGSSYEQYFGPGTRLTVT.

Comments on this clone: The CDR3 extends 3 residues past the end of the read, so its final part is completed from the germline J gene. The chain has TRBV7-6 and TRBJ2-2, with a tentative D call TRBD1 (5 bases). With 5 bases removed from V and 0 bases from J, the gap between germline ends came to 13 bases. Germline lookup yields CDR1 SGHVS and CDR2 FNYEAQ. The CDR3 covers 16 residues. The CDR3 protein is CASSAPGRTNTGELFF. CDR3 DNA, as far as it was read: TGTGCCAGCAGCGCCCCAGGGCGAACGAACACCGGGGAG.

Regarding this clone: Read coverage stops 3 residues before the CDR3 terminus; the germline J gene supplies the remainder. This rearrangement joins TRBV13 to TRBJ1-2, with 10 bases fitting TRBD1. CDR1 and CDR2 (germline): PRHDT, FYEKMQ (reference sequence). This CDR3 is 14 amino acids long. The CDR3 here is CASSLDRGSRGYTF. CDR3 DNA, as far as it was read: TGTGCCAGCAGCCTGGACAGGGGGTCAAGGGGC.

As to this clone: The CDR3 end falls 3 residues outside the read, so it is completed with the germline J gene. The chain is built from TRBV7-7 and TRBJ1-1; 7 positions agree with TRBD1. Germline CDR1 reads SSHAT; CDR2 reads FNYEAQ (reference sequence). The junction had 7 bases not matched to a gene; V was cut back by 8 bases and J by 4 bases. CDR3 length: 13 residues. Incomplete CDR3 DNA: TGTGCCAGCTCCCGGACAGGAAGCACTGAA. It yields the protein CASSRTGSTE. The CDR3 in full is CASSRTGSTEAFF.

The CDR3 sequence is CATSDPRGDTQYF. Incomplete CDR3 DNA: TGTGCCACCAGTGATCCCAGGGGAGATACG. The chain couples TRBV24-1 to TRBJ2-3, with D tentatively TRBD1 (6 bases). The read comes to an end 3 residues before the CDR3 does, leaving the germline J gene to fill in the end. Looked up from germline, CDR1 is KGHDR and CDR2 is SFDVKD. The CDR3 totals 13 residues. V was shortened by 3 bases and J by 5 bases, with 8 bases between the two germline ends.

In regard to this clone: The read ends 3 residues shy of where the CDR3 ends; the end is completed using the germline J gene. The chain joins TRBV30 to TRBJ2-3, with D possibly matching TRBD1 (5 bases). This CDR3 region has 13 residues. The V gene's germline CDR1 is GTSNPN and CDR2 SVGIG (reference sequence). The CDR3 loop reads CAWTTRGRQPQYF. Incomplete CDR3 DNA: TGTGCCTGGACGACAAGGGGCCGGCAGCCG. Variable domain in full (rest from reference TRBV30 and TRBJ2-3): SQTIHQWPATLVQPVGSPLSLECTVEGTSNPNLYWYRQAAGRGLQLLFYSVGIGQISSEVPQNLSASRPQDRQFILSSKKLLLSDSGFYLCAWTTRGRQPQYFGPGTRLTVL.

In regard to this clone: The read comes to an end 3 residues before the CDR3 does, leaving the germline J gene to fill in the end. The rearrangement uses TRBV5-1 and TRBJ1-2; 7 bases map to TRBD1. Looked up from germline, CDR1 is SGHRS and CDR2 is YFSETQ. This CDR3 has 12 amino acids. The J segment lost 6 bases and the V segment lost 5 bases, leaving 4 bases of the junction unmatched. Incomplete CDR3 DNA: TGCGCCAGCAGGACAGGGACGGATGGC. This gives the protein CASRTGTDG. The entire CDR3 reads CASRTGTDGYTF.

About this clone itself: The DNA ends 3 residues before the CDR3 does, and the rest of the CDR3 is filled in from the germline J gene. The chain has TRBV7-2 and TRBJ2-2; tentative D call: TRBD1 (5 bases). CDR3 size: 15 residues. Germline CDR1 reads SGHTA; CDR2 reads FQGNSA. CDR3 DNA, as far as it was read: TGTGCCAGCAGTCCAGGGAACCTTTATAATTCACCG. Translation: CASSPGNLYNSP. The CDR3, in full, reads CASSPGNLYNSPLFF.

Regarding this clone: The CDR3 extends 3 residues past the end of the read, so its final part is completed from the germline J gene. The rearrangement links TRBV20-1 to TRBJ2-3; TRBD1 might be the D (5 bases). CDR1 is DFQATT, CDR2 SNEGSKA, per germline (reference sequence). V was trimmed by 7 bases and J by 4 bases, leaving 12 bases between them. There are 12 residues in the CDR3. CDR3 sequence reads: CSVDQGADTQYF. The covered CDR3 bases are TGCAGTGTAGACCAAGGGGCAGATACG.

A remark on this clone: The read terminates 3 residues ahead of where the CDR3 ends, so the germline J gene completes it. V gene TRBV2 combines with J gene TRBJ2-5; D may be TRBD2 (6 bases). The CDR3 extends over 15 amino acids. The germline V gene encodes CDR1 SNHLY and CDR2 FYNNEI. Trimming took off 4 bases at V and 1 base at J, with 13 bases between the two ends. The CDR3 bases that were read are TGTGCCAGCAGTGGAGGTTCGACTAGCCAAGAGACC. Translated, it gives CASSGGSTSQET. The entire CDR3 is CASSGGSTSQETQYF.

CDR3 bases read: TGCAGTGCTAGAGATACACTCACCCAGAGGGACACTGAA. Its protein is CSARDTLTQRDTE. The entire CDR3 is CSARDTLTQRDTEAFF. V gene TRBV20-1 combines with J gene TRBJ1-1; no reliable D call. The read falls 3 residues short of the CDR3 end, and the missing part is taken from the germline J gene. The CDR3 totals 16 residues. Per the germline V gene, CDR1 is DFQATT and CDR2 is SNEGSKA (reference sequence). V lost 0 bases and J lost 3, with 17 bases in between.

In the case of this clone: The read halts 3 residues ahead of the CDR3 end, with the missing end drawn from the germline J gene. The chain combines TRBV5-3 with TRBJ1-4; D may be TRBD1 (5 bases). Being an ORF, TRBV5-3 has a function that is uncertain. The CDR3 extends over 14 amino acids. Trimming removed 4 bases from V and 8 bases from J, with 15 bases in between. The covered CDR3 bases are TGTGCCAGAAGCCACGACCTGGGGCTGGAAAAA. Its translation: CARSHDLGLEK. The complete CDR3 reads CARSHDLGLEKLFF.

Comment on this clone: The read ends 3 residues shy of where the CDR3 ends; the end is completed using the germline J gene. The rearrangement uses TRBV15 and TRBJ1-2; 9 bases fit TRBD1. CDR1 is LNHNV and CDR2 is YYDKDF in the germline V gene (reference sequence). The CDR3 covers 15 residues. With 1 base clipped from V and 7 bases from J, the junction kept 7 bases outside the gene matches. CDR3 sequence reads: CATSRAPGQGTGYTF. The covered CDR3 bases are TGTGCCACCAGCAGAGCTCCAGGACAGGGGACTGGC.

Details on this clone: From the germline J gene comes the end of the CDR3, since the read stops 3 residues before it. The chain employs TRBV19 and TRBJ1-2, with a possible D match to TRBD1 (6 bases). The V gene's germline CDR1 is LNHDA and CDR2 SQIVND (reference sequence). The CDR3 length is 13 residues. CDR3 DNA, as far as it was read: TGTGCCAGTTCTTTGGGTTCAGGGGTTGTT. It specifies CASSLGSGVV. The whole CDR3 region reads CASSLGSGVVYTF.

Note on this clone: Read coverage stops 3 residues before the CDR3 terminus; the germline J gene supplies the remainder. The chain combines TRBV7-2 with TRBJ2-7, with TRBD2 matching over 9 bases. This CDR3 spans 15 amino acids. The germline V gene has CDR1 SGHTA and CDR2 FQGNSA. With 3 bases clipped from V and 2 bases from J, the junction kept 5 bases outside the gene matches. The CDR3: CASSFTSGLTYEQYF. The part of the CDR3 DNA that was read is TGTGCCAGCAGCTTTACTAGCGGGCTAACCTACGAG.

The chain's CDR3 is CSVKGGLAGNEQFF. The DNA read from the CDR3 is TGCAGCGTTAAAGGGGGACTAGCGGGAAATGAG. The V and J genes are TRBV29-1 and TRBJ2-1, with TRBD2 identical over 13 bases. Read coverage stops 3 residues before the CDR3 terminus; the germline J gene supplies the remainder. Per germline, CDR1 SQVTM and CDR2 ANQGSEA. The CDR3 has 14 residues. Trimming removed 5 bases from V and 7 bases from J; junction bases left unmatched: 5.

On this clone itself: The read ends 3 residues shy of where the CDR3 ends; the end is completed using the germline J gene. The chain combines TRBV2 with TRBJ1-5, with a possible D match to TRBD1 (6 bases). This CDR3 comprises 14 residues. Deletions cut 7 bases from V and 7 bases from J, with 17 bases between. From germline, CDR1 is SNHLY and CDR2 FYNNEI. CDR3 residues: CASNFGGGTQPQHF. The sequenced CDR3 bases are TGTGCCAGCAATTTTGGGGGGGGGACACAGCCC.

Comments on this clone: The read stops 3 residues short of the end of the CDR3; the missing end is completed from the germline J gene. V is TRBV18 and J is TRBJ1-4; TRBD1 matches 9 bases. The CDR3 extends over 16 amino acids. CDR1 and CDR2 from the germline V gene are KGHSH and LQKENI. The sequenced CDR3 bases are TGTGCCAGCTCACCACAGACAGGGGGTCCGGATTCACCA. Encoded protein: CASSPQTGGPDSP. The full CDR3 protein reads CASSPQTGGPDSPLFF.

Comments on this clone: Read sequence stops 3 residues before the CDR3 end, and the germline J gene provides the missing end. The gene calls are TRBV20-1 and TRBJ2-5; 16 bases map to TRBD2. The germline V gene encodes CDR1 DFQATT and CDR2 SNEGSKA (reference sequence). The CDR3 is made up of 17 amino acids. Trimming cost V 0 bases and J 4 bases; bases outside gene matches: 5. The CDR3 loop reads CSARDGTSGRDSETQYF. The CDR3 DNA, read in part, is TGCAGTGCTAGAGATGGGACTAGCGGGAGGGATTCAGAGACC.